This T cell receptor beta chain was documented in a study of control samples from healthy donors and cancer patients (dated by TCRdb to about 2020). Libraries were constructed by the immunoSEQ multiplex PCR assay. TCRdb limited this immuneACCESS table to in-frame rearrangements with V and J called. A share of clones is missing; checked studies link under half to unresolved V genes, and the rest is unexplained. The sample yields about 55,000 clones; 88% were counted once. Of the sample, 3.8% is held by the ten largest clones. As regards this clone: Its antigen is unknown. The sample holds no much larger clone one base away, and base qualities are not on file.

CDR1 and CDR2 (SEHNR, FQNEAQ) derive from the germline V gene (reference sequence). Including cysteine and phenylalanine, the CDR3 has 17 amino acids. Only CDR3 DNA is held: 51 bases, read in frame from base 1. The junction shows trimming of 5 bases on V and 0 bases on J, plus 17 bases between the germline ends. Input material: blood. The chain is made from TRBV7-9 and TRBJ2-1; the D gene is perhaps TRBD1, from 6 matching bases. The receptor comes from a man aged 45 to 65 in good health. This receptor has the CDR3 CASSPPTDRSSYNEQFF. The DNA sequence is given as TGTGCCAGCAGCCCTCCGACCGACAGGAGCTCCTACAATGAGCAGTTCTTC.